This T cell receptor (beta chain) was found in a study of blood T cells in healthy people across ages. For this clonotype: Its target is not known.

A second roughly 6 to 11 cycle PCR used barcoded and J-beta primers. Via MiXCR, TCRdb re-called the 5' RACE reads, giving one row per CDR3 protein. Found here are about 2 million distinct CDR3 sequences, around half of them singletons; the top ten hold about 2.1%. The ends were cut back, 8 bases at V and 2 bases at J, with 13 bases in the middle. The CDR3 covers 14 residues. Germline-derived CDR1 and CDR2 are MNHEY and SMNVEV (reference sequence). Findings and caveats of the study: In the absence of known donor CMV status, changes in expanded clonotypes were possibly confounded. More naive CD4+ cells and higher diversity were found in long-lived than in aged donors.

The chain carries TRBV27 and TRBJ2-1; D unresolved. The TCR sequence derives from a woman in her forties in good health. The sample comprised blood. The chain's CDR3 is CASRSMSTYNEQFF. The CDR3 region has the DNA TGTGCCAGCCGATCTATGAGCACCTACAATGAGCAGTTCTTC.